A selection of T cell receptor beta chains follows, all from one sample in a study of cytomegalovirus exposure and HLA in healthy donors. Profiling relied on immunoSEQ multiplex PCR, and the TCRdb table lists in-frame clones only, not all of them. The repertoire consists of roughly 200,000 clones, with 78% occurring once and the leading ten covering around 14%. What was sequenced was PBMCs. The source is a woman aged 25-40 years in good health and CMV-seropositive. Both conserved end residues are trimmed from each CDR3.

v_call,cdr3_length,cdr3_aa
TRBV7-9,11,ASSPTGSSEAF
TRBV5-1,14,ASSSHRGGFQETQY
TRBV28,14,ASSLGWADLRGELF
TRBV11-2,11,ASSPLGAYGQY
TRBV19,14,ASNGRRDGYNSPLH
TRBV11-3,14,ASSLGTLTYSYEQY
TRBV6-5,13,ASSYVAGGTDTQY
TRBV29-1,11,SALGTSKGTAF
TRBV6-1,11,ASSTGQNYEQY
TRBV7-2,15,ASSSPRQGGSNEKLF
TRBV7-9,11,SSSLAAAYEQY
TRBV7-3,11,ASSLGAGYEQH
TRBV5-4,12,ASSNAQGRYGYT
TRBV5-4,12,ASRGQASNTEAF
TRBV5-5,14,ASSPGQGSGQETQY
TRBV27,11,ASSPRDRGEQY
TRBV15,15,ATSPGITGGSYNEQF
TRBV7-2,16,ASSLGGEEGAQGYGYT
TRBV18,16,ASSLRPRLAGGQETQY
TRBV6-5,12,ASSAGRTYNEQF
TRBV21-1,13,ASSKGGVADYEQY
TRBV2,12,ASSETGTSYEQY
TRBV2,12,ASSEDAGWDEQF
TRBV5-8,14,ASSLRQALSNQPQH
TRBV10-1,12,ATKQSGRANEQF
TRBV5-1,14,ASSPRGTGGLDTQY
TRBV4-2,13,ASSHTGGLGTEAF
TRBV9,14,ASSVGSDPNTGELF
TRBV7-8,19,ASADIDRSFLSGTRRGELF
TRBV5-4,11,ASSLRGGEKLF
TRBV9,15,ASSVGPSGRVQETQY
TRBV7-3,14,ASSLSSSGDPWEQY
TRBV5-4,13,ASSLPGQGAGGYT
TRBV6-4,16,ASSDFRGGSSYNSPLH
TRBV28,10,ASRNGVRPQH
TRBV5-1,12,ASSLGGAPDTQY
TRBV2,13,ASRAETGARDGYT
TRBV4-2,12,ASSQDMGAYEQY
TRBV28,12,ASCRAENNQPQH
TRBV9,14,ASSPRGARGTGELF
TRBV13,12,ASSGRSGLPEQF
TRBV7-9,14,ASSSTGTGVQETQY
TRBV29-1,10,SGTSGEETQY
TRBV6-5,13,ASSSPTGWQETQY
TRBV6-4,13,ASSDRWDYEETQY
TRBV5-4,12,ASSLSVANTEAF
TRBV6-6,12,ASSSQGLADTQY